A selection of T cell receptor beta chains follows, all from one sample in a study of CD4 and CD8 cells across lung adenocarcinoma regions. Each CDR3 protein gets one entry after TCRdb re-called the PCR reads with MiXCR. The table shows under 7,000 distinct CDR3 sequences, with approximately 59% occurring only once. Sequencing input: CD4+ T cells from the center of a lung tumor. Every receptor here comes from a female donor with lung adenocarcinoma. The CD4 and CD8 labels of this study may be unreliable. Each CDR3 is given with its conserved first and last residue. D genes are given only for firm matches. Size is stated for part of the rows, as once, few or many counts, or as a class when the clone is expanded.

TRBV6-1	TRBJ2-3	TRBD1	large	TGTGCCAGCACCGGGACAGGGGGCACAGATACGCAGTATTTT	CASTGTGGTDTQYF
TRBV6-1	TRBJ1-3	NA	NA	TGTGCCAGCAGTGAATTCTCGGCGGGAAGGACTGGAAACACCATATATTTT	CASSEFSAGRTGNTIYF
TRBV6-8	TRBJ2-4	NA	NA	TGTGCCAGCACGGGGCTGTGTGGCAAAAACACGCAGTACTTC	CASTGLCGKNTQYF
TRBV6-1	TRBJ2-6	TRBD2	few	TGTGCCAGCACCCGGGGGGATGGGGCCAACGTCCTGACTTTC	CASTRGDGANVLTF
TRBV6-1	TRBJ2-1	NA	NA	TGTGCCAGCCGGGGCCGGGAGCGAGGGGACTACAATGAGCAGTTCTTC	CASRGRERGDYNEQFF
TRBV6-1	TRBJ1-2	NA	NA	TGTGCCAGCAGTGGCACAAGTGGCTATGGCTACACCTTC	CASSGTSGYGYTF
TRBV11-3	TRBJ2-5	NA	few	TGTGCCAGCAGCTTAGGACAGGATAAGGAGCAGTACTTC	CASSLGQDKEQYF
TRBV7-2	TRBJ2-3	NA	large	TGTGCCACCCAGCTGGCGGAGGCCACAGATACGCAGTATTTT	CATQLAEATDTQYF
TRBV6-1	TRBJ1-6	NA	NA	TGTGCCAGCAGTGACAGGGGATGGTCGCCCCTCCACTTT	CASSDRGWSPLHF
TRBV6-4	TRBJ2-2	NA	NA	TGTGCCAGCAGTGAGCAGGGTACCGGGGAGCTGTTTTTT	CASSEQGTGELFF
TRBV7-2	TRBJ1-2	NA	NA	TGTGCCAGCAGCTTAGAAGCCTCCGGCTACACCTTC	CASSLEASGYTF
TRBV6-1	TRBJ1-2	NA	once	TGTGCCAGCAGTGAAGGGCGGGTTTACTATGGCTACACCTTC	CASSEGRVYYGYTF
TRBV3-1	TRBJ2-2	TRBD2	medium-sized	TGTGCCAGCAGCCACGAGACTAGCGGCACCGGGGAGCTGTTTTTT	CASSHETSGTGELFF
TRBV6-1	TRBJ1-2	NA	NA	TGTGCCAGCAGCGAGATCGGCTATGGCTACACCTTC	CASSEIGYGYTF
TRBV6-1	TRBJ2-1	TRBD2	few	TGTGCCAGCAGTGGACTAGCGGGACCCTACAATGAGCAGTTCTTC	CASSGLAGPYNEQFF
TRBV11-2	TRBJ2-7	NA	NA	TGTGCCAGCAGCTTACAACCATCCTACGAGCAGTACTTC	CASSLQPSYEQYF
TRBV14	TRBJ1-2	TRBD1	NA	TGTGCCAGCAGCCAAGGAGTGAGACAGGGCGACTATGGCTACACCTTC	CASSQGVRQGDYGYTF
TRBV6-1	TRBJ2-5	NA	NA	TGTGCCAGCACCTTAAGGTGGGGGCAGGAGACCCAGTACTTC	CASTLRWGQETQYF
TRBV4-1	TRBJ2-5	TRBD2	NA	TGCGCCAGCAGCCAAGCGGGGTGCGGGGGGGGAGGCACAGAGACCCAGTACTTC	CASSQAGCGGGGTETQYF
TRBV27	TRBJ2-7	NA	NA	TGTGCCAGCAGTTCGCGGTACTCCTACGAGCAGTACTTC	CASSSRYSYEQYF
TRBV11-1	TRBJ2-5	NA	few	TGTGCCAGCAGCTCAGGGATTCTCGAGACCCAGTACTTC	CASSSGILETQYF
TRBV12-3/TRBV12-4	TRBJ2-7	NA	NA	TGTGCCAGCAGGGACCAGGGGGGAGAGCAGTACTTC	CASRDQGGEQYF
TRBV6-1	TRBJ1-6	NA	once	TGTGCCAGCAGAACCGTGGGGGGGGATTATAATTCACCCCTCCACTTT	CASRTVGGDYNSPLHF
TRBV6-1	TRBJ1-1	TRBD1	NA	TGTGCCAGCAGTACACTCAGGGGGCGGGACGACACTGAAGCTTTCTTT	CASSTLRGRDDTEAFF
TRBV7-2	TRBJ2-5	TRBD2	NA	TGTGCCAGCAGCATGGGAGGGCGCGTGACCCAGTACTTC	CASSMGGRVTQYF
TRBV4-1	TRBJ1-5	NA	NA	TGCGCCAGCAGCCAAGGCCCCAGTAGAGGTCAGCCCCAGCATTTT	CASSQGPSRGQPQHF
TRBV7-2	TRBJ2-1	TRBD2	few	TGTGCCAGCAGCTCAGGTGGTAGCGGGGGCCGATACAATGAGCAGTTCTTC	CASSSGGSGGRYNEQFF
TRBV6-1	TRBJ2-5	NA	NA	TGTGCCAGCAGTGAAGCGAGGGTTGGGACCCAGTACTTC	CASSEARVGTQYF
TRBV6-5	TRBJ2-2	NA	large	TGTGCCAGCAGTTACTTCTTCAAGGACACCGGGGAGCTGTTTTTT	CASSYFFKDTGELFF
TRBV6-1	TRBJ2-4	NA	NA	TGTGCCTGCCTTGGGGGTTTGTACATTCAGTACTTC	CACLGGLYIQYF
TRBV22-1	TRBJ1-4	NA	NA	TGTCCTGGGATCGGAAGAGCACACTTT	CPGIGRAHF
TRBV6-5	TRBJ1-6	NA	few	TGTGCCAGCAGTTACTCGGGGGTTTCCTATAATTCACCCCTCCACTTT	CASSYSGVSYNSPLHF
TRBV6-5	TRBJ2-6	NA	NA	TGTGCCAGCAGTTACGGGGCAGGGTATCCTCCCTCTGGGGCCAACGTCCTGACTTTC	CASSYGAGYPPSGANVLTF
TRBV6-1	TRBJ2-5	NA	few	TGTGCCAGCAGTCCGCCCCCAGGACTCCCGTGGGGAGAGACCCAGTACTTC	CASSPPPGLPWGETQYF
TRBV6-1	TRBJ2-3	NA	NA	TGTGCCAGCAGAACAGACTACCTCACAGATACGCAGTATTTT	CASRTDYLTDTQYF
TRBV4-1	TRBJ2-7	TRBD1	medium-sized	TGCGCCAGCAGCCCCATCGGGACAGGGAACTACGAGCAGTACTTC	CASSPIGTGNYEQYF
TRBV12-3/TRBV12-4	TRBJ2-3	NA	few	TGTGCCAGCAGTTTTGGAAGTAGCGGCAACACAGATACGCAGTATTTT	CASSFGSSGNTDTQYF
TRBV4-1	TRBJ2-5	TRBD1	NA	TGCGCCAGCAGCCAAGACGACAGGGCTGCGGAGACCCAGTACTTC	CASSQDDRAAETQYF
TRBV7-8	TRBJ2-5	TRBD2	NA	TGTGCCAGCAGCTTAAGGCTAGCGGGGGGTGAAGAGACCCAGTACTTC	CASSLRLAGGEETQYF
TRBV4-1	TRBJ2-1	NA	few	TGCGCCAGCAGCCAAGACCGGGACTCAGAGCAGTTCTTC	CASSQDRDSEQFF
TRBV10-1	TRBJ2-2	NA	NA	TGCGCCAGCAGTGACGGCGGTGCAAAAAACAATGAGCTGTTTTTT	CASSDGGAKNNELFF
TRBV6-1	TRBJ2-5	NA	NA	TGTGCCAGCAGACCCAGGGACACCCCGTTGGAGACCCAGTACTTC	CASRPRDTPLETQYF